Below, one T cell receptor (beta chain) is given with its context. The sample comes from a study of blood T cell repertoires in COVID-19. Across the study: There were acute and convalescent COVID-19 samples, and they came from the United States, Italy and Spain.

Clones were read by immunoSEQ multiplex PCR, and TCRdb kept only the in-frame ones, dropping some. The sample lists around 190,000 clones; about 88% were seen once. The CDR3 runs to 15 residues. The germline gives CDR1 SGHKS, CDR2 YYEKEE (reference sequence). V lost 5 bases and J 2 bases, leaving 17 bases between the germline ends. The source of this sequence is a human donor in a cohort sampled during active COVID-19. The rearrangement links TRBV5-5 to TRBJ2-7, with D possibly TRBD1 on 7 matching bases. Sequencing was carried out using peripheral blood. For the CDR3, the DNA is TGTGCCAGCAGTTCGGGAGTTGACAGGGCCTACGAGCAGTACTTC. It specifies CASSSGVDRAYEQYF.